The rows below give T cell receptor beta chains drawn from one sample of a study of T cell clonotyping in hematopoietic cell transplantation. Some clones are missing from TCRdb's copy, which holds only in-frame ones; the method was immunoSEQ multiplex PCR. The sample lists about 5,600 clones, around 77% occurring once. This specimen consisted of peripheral blood mononuclear cells, obtained 100 days after allogeneic stem cell transplant. These receptors were obtained from a male patient aged 55 to 69 who had an allogeneic stem cell transplant, so T cells may come from the graft donor. Some clones in this sample may be carry-over from other donors' samples. CDR3s include the opening cysteine and the closing phenylalanine or tryptophan. D genes are given only for firm matches. Expanded clones are given a class, and other clones once, few, many or no size at all.

j_call,v_call,clone_size,d_call,cdr3_nt,cdr3_aa
TRBJ2-7,TRBV6-5,NA,TRBD2,TGTGCCAGCAGGGGGGGGGTGAGCTCCTACGAGCAGTACTTC,CASRGGVSSYEQYF
TRBJ2-3,TRBV5-4,once,NA,TGTGCCAGCAGCTTGGCAGGAATCGCAGATACGCAGTATTTT,CASSLAGIADTQYF
TRBJ2-1,TRBV6-6,NA,NA,TGTGCCAGCAGTGCACCCAACCAGGTGTCGTTCTTC,CASSAPNQVSFF
TRBJ2-7,TRBV6-5,few,TRBD1,TGTGCCAGCAGTCCCTACAGGGGTCACTCCTACGAGCAGTACTTC,CASSPYRGHSYEQYF
TRBJ1-3,TRBV19,NA,TRBD1,TGTGCCAGTAGTACTCGTCCCCGACAGGGCTCCGGAAACACCATATATTTT,CASSTRPRQGSGNTIYF
TRBJ2-7,TRBV4-3,NA,NA,TGCGCCAGCAGCCAAAATCGAGGGACGTCCTACGAGCAGTACTTC,CASSQNRGTSYEQYF
TRBJ2-1,TRBV6-6,NA,NA,TGTGCCAGCTTGGGCTCCTACAATGAGCAGTTCTTC,CASLGSYNEQFF
TRBJ2-1,TRBV4-1,NA,NA,TGCGCCAGCAGCCAAGTGGGGGTAGGGCCCTACAATGAGCAGTTCTTC,CASSQVGVGPYNEQFF
TRBJ2-7,TRBV27,NA,NA,TGTGCCAGCAGTTCTCCAACCCGCGGGTTACACTACGAGCAGTACTTC,CASSSPTRGLHYEQYF
TRBJ1-2,TRBV19,few,NA,TGTGCCAGTAGTACCGCCCCGGGGGCGAAGTACACCTTC,CASSTAPGAKYTF
TRBJ2-2,TRBV5-8,NA,NA,NA,CAIQRRRGSCFF
TRBJ2-2,TRBV7-8,NA,NA,TGTGCCAGCCGGGGACGGACGCTGGGGGAGCTGTTTTTT,CASRGRTLGELFF
TRBJ2-7,TRBV4-3,few,NA,TGCGCCAGCAGCCAAATCGTGTGGGGTCCCTACGAGCAGTACTTC,CASSQIVWGPYEQYF
TRBJ2-7,TRBV28,once,NA,TGTGCCAGCAGTTTAAGCCCCCGGCGGGGAGGCTCCTACGAGCAGTACTTC,CASSLSPRRGGSYEQYF
TRBJ1-3,TRBV28,NA,TRBD1,TGTGCCAGCAGTTTTCGGGGCGGGACAGGGCTCACCTCTGGAAACACCATATATTTT,CASSFRGGTGLTSGNTIYF
TRBJ2-7,TRBV4-1,NA,NA,TGCGCCAGCAGCCGCCTAATACGAGTGGACGAGCAGTACTTC,CASSRLIRVDEQYF
TRBJ2-6,TRBV28,NA,NA,TGTGCCAGCAGTTTCCAGGGGAGTGGGGCCAACGTCCTGACTTTC,CASSFQGSGANVLTF
TRBJ1-1,TRBV6-4,NA,NA,TGTGCCAACCCGAGGGGGGGAGGGACTGAAGCTTTCTTT,CANPRGGGTEAFF
TRBJ2-3,TRBV7-2,NA,TRBD2,TGTGCCAGCAGCTTAGCGCCGGGACTAGGCGGGCAGTATTTT,CASSLAPGLGGQYF
TRBJ1-1,TRBV4-2,NA,NA,TGTGCCAGCAGCCAACCACCGGGCCGAGCTACTGAAGCTTTCTTT,CASSQPPGRATEAFF
TRBJ2-2,TRBV7-3,NA,NA,TGTGCCAGCAGCTTGAGGCTAGGAACAACCGGGGAGCTGTTTTTT,CASSLRLGTTGELFF
TRBJ2-1,TRBV9,NA,NA,TGTGCCAGCAGCATGACCACAGGGTTGAATGAGCAGTTCTTC,CASSMTTGLNEQFF
TRBJ2-3,TRBV7-2,NA,TRBD2,TGTGCCAGCAGCCCTACCAGGAGCGGGAGTGGGACAGATACGCAGTATTTT,CASSPTRSGSGTDTQYF
TRBJ2-7,TRBV14,NA,TRBD2,TGTGCCAGCAGCCAAGATTTCGGACTAGTGGGAGCCGAGCAGTACTTC,CASSQDFGLVGAEQYF
TRBJ2-2,TRBV4-3,NA,NA,TGCGCCAGCAGCCAGATAACAGGGCAGAACACCGGGGAGCTGTTTTTT,CASSQITGQNTGELFF
TRBJ1-1,TRBV10-3,NA,NA,TGTGCCATCAGTCCCCTAGTCAGTTCCGGCACTGAAGCTTTCTTT,CAISPLVSSGTEAFF
TRBJ1-5,TRBV28,NA,NA,TGTGCCAGCAGTTTAATTGGAGCTAGCAATCAGCCCCAGCATTTT,CASSLIGASNQPQHF
TRBJ2-2,TRBV29-1,NA,NA,TGCAGCGTTCAGGGCGACGTCGGGGAGCTGTTTTTT,CSVQGDVGELFF
TRBJ2-1,TRBV19,NA,NA,TGTGCCAGTAGTTTTGACTTGTACAATGAGCAGTTCTTC,CASSFDLYNEQFF
TRBJ2-7,TRBV27,NA,TRBD2,TGTGCCAGCACCCCCAGACTAGCGGTCACCTACGAGCAGTACTTC,CASTPRLAVTYEQYF
TRBJ2-7,TRBV27,once,TRBD1,TGTGCCAGCAGTGGGACAGTGGCCATGTACGAGCAGTACTTC,CASSGTVAMYEQYF
TRBJ1-2,TRBV30,NA,TRBD1,TGTGCCTGGATGCCGGGACAGCTCTATGGCTACACCTTC,CAWMPGQLYGYTF
TRBJ1-1,TRBV19,NA,NA,TGTGCCAGTAGTGGTCGGACTGAAGCTTTCTTT,CASSGRTEAFF
TRBJ1-1,TRBV27,once,NA,TGTGCCAGCAGTTCCTCGGACAGAATCGGCACTGAAGCTTTCTTT,CASSSSDRIGTEAFF
TRBJ2-5,TRBV11-2,NA,TRBD1,TGTGCCAGCAGCCAAGACAGGGAAGAGACCCAGTACTTC,CASSQDREETQYF
TRBJ1-1,TRBV5-1,once,TRBD1,TGCGCCAGCAGCCTACAGGGGGCTGGCACTGAAGCTTTCTTT,CASSLQGAGTEAFF
TRBJ1-5,TRBV4-3,NA,NA,TGCGCCAGCAGCCTACCGGTGAGCAATCAGCCCCAGCATTTT,CASSLPVSNQPQHF
TRBJ2-2,TRBV13,NA,TRBD2,TGTGCCAGCAGCCCGCTTCGACTAGCGGCCCGAGGCGGGGAGCTGTTTTTT,CASSPLRLAARGGELFF
TRBJ1-1,TRBV7-2,NA,TRBD1,TGTGCCAGCAGCCGGCCGGGACAGTTGAACACTGAAGCTTTCTTT,CASSRPGQLNTEAFF